The 28 T cell receptor beta chains given below trace back to one sample, sequenced in a study of blood T cell repertoires in COVID-19. The assay was immunoSEQ multiplex PCR, and TCRdb's table has in-frame clones only and misses some. Among some 95,000 clones, under 85% were seen once, and the ten largest hold about 24%. The source material was peripheral blood. The receptor set was obtained from a man aged 70-80 years with acute or convalescent COVID-19.

This clone appeared once. The rearrangement uses TRBV5-8 and TRBJ2-1; 10 bases map to TRBD2. Germline values: CDR1 SGHTS, CDR2 YDEGEE. The CDR3 has 15 residues. V was clipped by 6 bases and J by 9 bases; unmatched bases: 12. CDR3 region: CASIPSSGRIGEQFF. The DNA of the CDR3 is TGTGCCAGCATCCCTTCTAGCGGGAGAATTGGTGAGCAGTTCTTC.

The chain joins TRBV7-9 to TRBJ1-5, with TRBD1 matching over 7 bases. J gave up 0 bases and V 5 bases, and 4 bases lay outside the gene matches. The CDR3 runs 15 residues. Germline CDR1 SEHNR, CDR2 FQNEAQ (reference sequence). CDR3 sequence reads: CASSLGTDSNQPQHF. Written as DNA, the CDR3 is TGTGCCAGCAGCCTCGGGACAGATAGCAATCAGCCCCAGCATTTT.

The chain employs TRBV28 and TRBJ1-2; D gene uncertain. This CDR3 spans 14 amino acids. Trimming cost V 6 bases and J 8 bases, with 19 bases left between them. The germline V gene encodes CDR1 MDHEN and CDR2 SYDVKM. The DNA for the CDR3 is TGTGCCAGCAGGTATCTCCGGACTGCTGGAGGCTACACCTTC. Its translation: CASRYLRTAGGYTF.

The chain combines TRBV5-6 with TRBJ1-2, with a tentative D call TRBD1 (5 bases). Germline assignment: CDR1 SGHDT and CDR2 YYEEEE. The germline V and J ends were trimmed by 1 base and 6 bases, with 10 bases remaining between them. CDR3 size: 13 residues. Here the CDR3 reads CASSLRGGDGYTF. The CDR3 DNA reads as TGTGCCAGCAGCTTGCGGGGAGGGGATGGCTACACCTTC.

This sequence joins TRBV14 and TRBJ2-3, with D perhaps matching TRBD1 (5 bases). This CDR3 is 16 amino acids long. The V end was cut by 0 bases, the J end by 2 bases, with 12 bases between. From germline, CDR1 is SGHDN and CDR2 FVKESK. The DNA for the CDR3 is TGTGCCAGCAGCCAAGAGACAGCCTTAGACACAGATACGCAGTATTTT. As protein: CASSQETALDTDTQYF.

The gene calls are TRBV7-8 and TRBJ1-4, with no clear D. The CDR3 spans 16 residues. Trimming shortened V by 4 bases and J by 2 bases, and 14 bases separated the two germline ends. The germline V gene encodes CDR1 SGHVS and CDR2 FQNEAQ. The CDR3, as DNA: TGTGCCAGCAGCTCAGACGGGGAGTCGACTAATGAAAAACTGTTTTTT. Its translation: CASSSDGESTNEKLFF.

This clone was counted a single time. V usage is TRBV6-2 or TRBV6-3 and J usage is TRBJ2-2; TRBD2 matches 9 bases. Germline assignment: CDR1 MNHEY and CDR2 SVGEGT. The V segment lost 3 bases and the J segment 6 bases; nucleotides outside the gene matches: 8. This CDR3 has 16 residues. CDR3 region: CASSYPSGVWPGELFF. The CDR3, as DNA: TGTGCCAGCAGTTATCCTAGCGGGGTATGGCCCGGGGAGCTGTTTTTT.

The rearrangement uses TRBV27 and TRBJ2-7; 7 nucleotides align to TRBD2. V shed 7 bases and J 7 bases; nucleotides not matched to a gene: 16. The CDR3 length is 15 residues. Germline loops: CDR1 MNHEY, CDR2 SMNVEV (reference sequence). Here the CDR3 DNA reads TGTGCCAGCACCCCGGGGAGGGGCAGTTCTAGGGAGCAGTACTTC. Encoded protein: CASTPGRGSSREQYF.

The chain recombines TRBV7-2 with TRBJ2-1; TRBD1 agrees at 10 bases. The germline V gene encodes CDR1 SGHTA and CDR2 FQGNSA. The CDR3 runs to 15 residues. J was trimmed by 12 bases and V by 0 bases; bases with no gene match: 8. The CDR3 nucleotides read TGTGCCAGCAGCTTAGCTGGGACAGGGGACCTACCGCAGTTCTTC. It is translated as CASSLAGTGDLPQFF.

This chain links TRBV6-5 with TRBJ2-3; 11 bases are shared with TRBD2. The CDR3 sequence is 16 residues long. V lost 4 bases, J lost 2 bases, and 5 bases stayed unmatched. Germline V CDR1 and CDR2: MNHEY, SVGAGI. Written as DNA, the CDR3 is TGTGCCAGCAGTTCTCTAGCGGGAGGAGCCACAGATACGCAGTATTTT. Translated: CASSSLAGGATDTQYF.

The chain couples TRBV15 to TRBJ1-5; 7 nucleotides match TRBD1. Germline trimming cut 2 bases from V and 1 base from J; bases unmatched to any gene: 8. Germline-derived CDR1 and CDR2 are LNHNV and YYDKDF (reference sequence). The CDR3 loop spans 17 amino acids. The CDR3 bases are TGTGCCACCAGCAGACCTCGACAGGGTGGGAGCAATCAGCCCCAGCATTTT. It yields the protein CATSRPRQGGSNQPQHF.

The chain recombines TRBV5-1 with TRBJ1-1; weak D call: TRBD1 (5 bases). The CDR3 consists of 13 residues. Germline V lookup: CDR1 SGHRS, CDR2 YFSETQ. Trimming stripped 7 bases from V and 1 base from J, with 11 bases between. For the CDR3, the DNA is TGCGCCAGCGGGGCAGGATCGAACACTGAAGCTTTCTTT. It yields the protein CASGAGSNTEAFF.

This chain connects TRBV7-3 to TRBJ2-1; the match to TRBD2 covers 13 bases. Germline V gene lookup returns CDR1 SGHTA and CDR2 FQGTGA. The CDR3 consists of 17 residues. Germline trimming cut 5 bases from V and 4 bases from J; bases unmatched to any gene: 8. The CDR3 is CASSPGTSGMGYNEQFF. For the CDR3, the DNA is TGTGCCAGCAGCCCGGGGACTAGCGGGATGGGATACAATGAGCAGTTCTTC.

Points on this clone: One junction end does not reproduce the germline sequence, and a read error may be involved. The chain uses TRBV11-2 and TRBJ1-2; 7 bases line up with TRBD1. The germline V gene encodes CDR1 SGHAT and CDR2 FQNNGV. This CDR3 region has 11 residues. CDR3 in amino acids: CASSLGRTGAF. The CDR3 DNA is TGTGCCAGCAGCTTAGGACGGACAGGCGCCTTC. Based on the CDR3 plus reference TRBV11-2 and TRBJ1-2, the full variable domain is EAGVAQSPRYKIIEKRQSVAFWCNPISGHATLYWYQQILGQGPKLLIQFQNNGVVDDSQLPKDRFSAERLKGVDSTLKIQPAKLEDSAVYLCASSLGRTGAFGSGTRLTVV.

The chain links TRBV5-1 to TRBJ2-1; the match to TRBD2 covers 14 bases. Germline assignment: CDR1 SGHRS and CDR2 YFSETQ. The CDR3 is 16 amino acids. J lost 6 bases, V lost 7 bases, and 9 bases had no gene match. CDR3 bases: TGCGCCAGCGGAGCACCGGGACTAGCGGGAGCCAATGAGCAGTTCTTC. Residues: CASGAPGLAGANEQFF.

For this clone: The same CDR3 can be traced to other DNA sequences in this sample. The J gene is TRBJ2-7, the V gene TRBV18; TRBD2 aligns across 10 bases. The V segment lost 3 bases and the J segment 0 bases; nucleotides outside the gene matches: 2. The germline gives CDR1 KGHSH, CDR2 LQKENI. The CDR3 is made up of 15 amino acids. The CDR3 DNA reads as TGTGCCAGCTCACCGGGACTAGCGAGCTCCTACGAGCAGTACTTC. Translated: CASSPGLASSYEQYF.

The chain couples TRBV19 to TRBJ1-3, with 8 positions matching TRBD1. Germline-derived CDR1 and CDR2 are LNHDA and SQIVND (reference sequence). V shed 3 bases and J 0 bases; nucleotides not matched to a gene: 4. This CDR3 region has 16 residues. CDR3 loop: CASSIRTGSSGNTIYF. The CDR3, as DNA: TGTGCCAGTAGTATCCGGACAGGGAGCTCTGGAAACACCATATATTTT.

The V gene is TRBV24-1, the J gene TRBJ2-3; 7 positions agree with TRBD2. V trimming: 6 bases; J trimming: 3 bases; junction bases outside the gene matches: 5. The CDR3 runs 14 residues. The germline V gene has CDR1 KGHDR and CDR2 SFDVKD. Here the CDR3 reads CATSWRGRTDTQYF. CDR3 sequence (DNA): TGTGCCACCAGTTGGCGCGGGAGAACAGATACGCAGTATTTT.

The sample holds one count of this clone. The rearrangement uses TRBV6-5 and TRBJ1-1, with 9 bases identical to TRBD1. The CDR3 loop spans 15 amino acids. Unmatched junction bases numbered 6, after V lost 6 bases and J lost 1 base. Per the germline V gene, CDR1 is MNHEY and CDR2 is SVGAGI. The CDR3 bases are TGTGCCAGCAGGGATCCGGACAGGGGGAACACTGAAGCTTTCTTT. Amino acid sequence: CASRDPDRGNTEAFF.

This clone was detected a few times. V is TRBV6-4 and J is TRBJ1-1; 8 bases agree with TRBD1. The CDR3 spans 13 residues. CDR1 and CDR2 (germline): MRHNA, SNTAGT. The J segment lost 4 bases and the V segment lost 6 bases, leaving 4 bases of the junction unmatched. The CDR3 DNA reads as TGTGCCAGCAGCCGCGGGACAGGCACTGAAGCTTTCTTT. It yields the protein CASSRGTGTEAFF.

This clone appeared many times. The chain joins TRBV3-1 (or the pseudogene TRBV3-2) to TRBJ1-3; D perhaps matches TRBD1 (5 bases). The germline gives CDR1 LGHDT, CDR2 YNNKEL (reference sequence). This CDR3 has 15 residues. The V end was cut by 3 bases, the J end by 7 bases, with 16 bases between. The CDR3 loop is CASSQGRQGGNTIYF. The CDR3 DNA is TGTGCCAGCAGCCAGGGGCGGCAGGGAGGGAACACCATATATTTT.

The J gene is TRBJ2-1, the V gene TRBV20-1; 8 nucleotides align to TRBD2. Germline trimming cut 3 bases from V and 6 bases from J; bases unmatched to any gene: 10. The germline gives CDR1 DFQATT, CDR2 SNEGSKA (reference sequence). The CDR3 has 15 amino acids. The CDR3 region is CSASRGSGDLNEQFF. The CDR3 coding sequence is TGCAGTGCTAGTCGAGGTAGCGGGGACCTCAATGAGCAGTTCTTC.

V is TRBV19 and J is TRBJ2-1; possible D gene TRBD1, 6 bases. Germline V gene sequence: CDR1 LNHDA, CDR2 SQIVND (reference sequence). This CDR3 comprises 13 residues. Trimming cost V 6 bases and J 10 bases, with 16 bases left between them. The CDR3 loop reads CASSDTGRREQFF. The CDR3 bases are TGTGCCAGTAGCGATACAGGGCGGAGGGAGCAGTTCTTC.

This chain connects TRBV24-1 to TRBJ2-2, with 9 bases that match TRBD1. Germline values: CDR1 KGHDR, CDR2 SFDVKD. V trimming: 5 bases; J trimming: 4 bases; junction bases outside the gene matches: 7. The CDR3 length is 16 residues. The CDR3 loop is CATSGGTGRSTGELFF. In DNA form, the CDR3 reads TGTGCCACCAGTGGAGGGACAGGGAGGTCCACCGGGGAGCTGTTTTTT.

V usage is TRBV9 and J usage is TRBJ1-5, with a possible D match to TRBD1 (5 bases). Germline V CDR1 and CDR2: SGDLS, YYNGEE. There are 15 residues in the CDR3. The V end lost 3 bases, the J end lost 8 bases, and 18 bases lay between the germline ends. CDR3 DNA: TGTGCCAGCAGCGCTGGAGGGGCAGGGAAGGAGCCCCAGCATTTT. Protein product: CASSAGGAGKEPQHF.

This chain links TRBV4-3 with TRBJ2-3, with TRBD1 identical over 9 bases. From germline, CDR1 is LGHNA and CDR2 YSLEER. The CDR3 contains 17 residues. The ends lost 0 bases at V and 1 base at J; junction bases unmatched: 5. The CDR3 bases are TGCGCCAGCAGCCAAGATACAGGGGGCTGGGGCACAGATACGCAGTATTTT. Translating it yields CASSQDTGGWGTDTQYF.

The gene calls are TRBV12-2 and TRBJ1-1; the DNA was not used to check the table's D call, TRBD1. TRBV12-2 is a documented pseudogene. The CDR3 consists of 16 residues. CDR3 DNA: TGTGCAAGTCGCCCCCCCGGGACAGGGAAATGCACTGAAGCTTTCTTT. Translated, it gives CASRPPGTGKCTEAFF.

This clone was seen more than once but under ten times. The rearrangement uses TRBV20-1 and TRBJ1-1, with D possibly being TRBD1 (6 bases). The CDR3 is 11 amino acids. From germline, CDR1 is DFQATT and CDR2 SNEGSKA (reference sequence). V gave up 4 bases and J gave up 5 bases, with 8 bases separating them. The CDR3 nucleotides are TGCAGTGCTATCAGGGGAACTGAAGCTTTCTTT. This sequence encodes CSAIRGTEAFF.